A single T cell receptor beta chain is shown here with its context. Its matching antigen is unknown. The sample is drawn from a study of T-cell reconstitution after alpha-beta-depleted transplantation in children. Overall study findings and caveats: T-cell numbers and diversity one year post-transplant derived largely from freshly generated T cells. Some patients' high day-60 TCRbeta diversity was attributed to recipient cells surviving conditioning. Reportedly, only several hundred clones from non-depleted graft cells drove alpha-beta T-cell counts at about two months.

Unique molecular identifiers were incorporated into the prepared TCRbeta library. TCRdb itself ran the PCR reads through MiXCR, one entry per CDR3 protein. Of about 980,000 distinct CDR3 sequences listed, 25% to 30% are singletons. The V end lost 3 bases, the J end lost 0 bases, and 13 bases lay between the germline ends. The CDR3 is made up of 15 amino acids. CDR1 is SGHRS and CDR2 is YFSETQ in the germline V gene. The chain links TRBV5-1 to TRBJ2-7, with D tentatively TRBD1 (6 bases). The receptor was derived from a boy less than two years old who had a stem cell transplant for SCID, so the T cells may come from the graft donor. The specimen comprised PBMCs, mostly from graft donor cells, sampled 360 days after TCRalphabeta/CD19-depleted stem cell transplant. CDR3 residues: CASSSGTRYSYEQYF. CDR3 coding DNA: TGCGCCAGCAGCTCCGGGACAAGATACTCCTACGAGCAGTACTTC.